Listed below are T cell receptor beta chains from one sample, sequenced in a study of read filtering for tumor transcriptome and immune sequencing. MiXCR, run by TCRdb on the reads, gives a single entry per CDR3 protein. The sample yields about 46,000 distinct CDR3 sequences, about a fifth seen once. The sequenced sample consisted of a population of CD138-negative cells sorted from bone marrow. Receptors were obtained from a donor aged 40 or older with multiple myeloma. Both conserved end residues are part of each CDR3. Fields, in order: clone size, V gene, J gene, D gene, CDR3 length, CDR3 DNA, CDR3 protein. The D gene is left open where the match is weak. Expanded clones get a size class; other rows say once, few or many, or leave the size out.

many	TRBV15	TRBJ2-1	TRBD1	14	TGTGCCACCAGCAGGGCGGTACAGGGGTATGAGCAGTTCTTC	CATSRAVQGYEQFF
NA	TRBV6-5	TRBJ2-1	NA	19	TGTGCCAGGAGTTATTCCACTCGCGGGCCATATAGCTCCTACAATGCGCAGTTCTTC	CARSYSTRGPYSSYNAQFF
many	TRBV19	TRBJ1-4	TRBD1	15	TGTGCCAGTACTCTATGGGGACAGGGGGATGAAAAACTGTTTTTT	CASTLWGQGDEKLFF
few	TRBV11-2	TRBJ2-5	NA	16	TGTGCCAGCACCCTGGCGCCGAGCGGGTTCGAAGAGACCCAGTACTTC	CASTLAPSGFEETQYF
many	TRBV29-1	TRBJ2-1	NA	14	TGCAGCGCCTGGGTTACAGGGATTAAGAATGAGCAGTTCTTC	CSAWVTGIKNEQFF
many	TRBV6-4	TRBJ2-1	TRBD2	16	TGTGCCAGCAGTGACCGAGCGGGGGGCTCCTACAATGAGCAGTTCTTC	CASSDRAGGSYNEQFF
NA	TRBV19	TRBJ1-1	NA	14	TGTGCCACAAGCCCGGGAGGCATGAACACTGAAGCTTTCTTT	CATSPGGMNTEAFF
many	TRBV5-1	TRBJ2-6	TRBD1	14	TGCGCCAGCAGCGGCCTGGACAGGGGTGCCGTCCTGACTTTC	CASSGLDRGAVLTF
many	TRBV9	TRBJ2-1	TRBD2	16	TGTGCCAGCAGCGCCCAACTAGCGGGAGGGCATAATGAGCAGTTCTTC	CASSAQLAGGHNEQFF
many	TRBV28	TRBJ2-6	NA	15	TGTGCCAGCTGCAGGCTCCACTCTGGGGCCAACGTCCTGACTTTC	CASCRLHSGANVLTF
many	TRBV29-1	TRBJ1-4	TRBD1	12	TGCAGCGGAAGACAGGGAAATGAAAAACTGTTTTTT	CSGRQGNEKLFF
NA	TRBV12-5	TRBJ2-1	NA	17	TGTGCTAGTGGATTGGTATTGCGACAGGGAGGCTACAATGAGCAGTTATTC	CASGLVLRQGGYNEQLF